Below, 6 T cell receptor beta chains from the same sample are listed, as sequenced in a study of response to subunit inactivated influenza vaccine. TCRdb itself ran the RT-PCR reads through MiXCR, one entry per CDR3 protein. The table shows some 640,000 distinct CDR3 sequences, with about 15% occurring only once. This specimen consisted of PBMCs from blood, obtained approximately 15 days before vaccination. All receptors come from a man aged 45 to 65 who received an inactivated influenza vaccine.

A few counts support this clonotype. V and J are TRBV4-3 and TRBJ2-5; D is possibly TRBD1 (6 bases). The V gene's germline CDR1 is LGHNA and CDR2 YSLEER. V dropped 0 bases and J dropped 4 bases, with 9 bases sitting between them. CDR3 length equals 14 residues. The CDR3 coding sequence is TGCGCCAGCAGCCAAGATACAGGGTCAGAGACCCAGTACTTC. Its translation is CASSQDTGSETQYF.

This clonotype has a handful of counts. V is TRBV5-1 and J is TRBJ1-6; D is unclear. Trimming pared 0 bases from V and 9 bases from J, leaving 13 bases between. This CDR3 contains 15 residues. From germline, CDR1 is SGHRS and CDR2 YFSETQ. The CDR3 DNA reads TGCGCCAGCAGCTTGGAGGTCCTGGGCGGTTCACCCCTCCACTTT. This encodes CASSLEVLGGSPLHF. The full variable domain, with the rest looked up from reference TRBV5-1 and TRBJ1-6, is KAGVTQTPRYLIKTRGQQVTLSCSPISGHRSVSWYQQTPGQGLQFLFEYFSETQRNKGNFPGRFSGRQFSNSRSEMNVSTLELGDSALYLCASSLEVLGGSPLHFGNGTRLTVT.

This clonotype has just a few counts. V gene TRBV4-3 combines with J gene TRBJ2-3, with 11 bases fitting TRBD2. Germline CDR1 reads LGHNA; CDR2 reads YSLEER. The CDR3 is made up of 18 amino acids. The V and J ends lost 0 bases and 2 bases, in that order; junction bases with no gene match: 7. The CDR3 coding sequence is TGCGCCAGCAGCCAAGATGCATGGACTAGCGGGCCCACAGATACGCAGTATTTT. Translated: CASSQDAWTSGPTDTQYF.

The chain couples TRBV29-1 to TRBJ2-1; the match to TRBD2 covers 11 bases. V was pared by 3 bases and J by 1 base, with 5 bases of the junction left unmatched. The CDR3 runs 16 residues. CDR1 and CDR2 from the germline V gene are SQVTM and ANQGSEA. Written as DNA, the CDR3 is TGCAGCGTTGAGGGACTAGCGGATATATCCTACAATGAGCAGTTCTTC. The encoded protein is CSVEGLADISYNEQFF.

This clonotype was picked up many times. The rearrangement links TRBV24-1 to TRBJ1-1; D is unresolved. Trimming left V 10 bases short and J 3 bases short, with 26 bases between. The CDR3 extends over 17 amino acids. Germline lookup yields CDR1 KGHDR and CDR2 SFDVKD. The CDR3 sequence is CATHRASTPREDTEAFF. The CDR3 nucleotides read TGTGCCACGCATAGGGCCTCGACACCAAGAGAGGACACTGAAGCTTTCTTT.

The chain employs TRBV5-1 and TRBJ2-7; weak D call: TRBD1 (6 bases). Trimming pared 4 bases from V and 0 bases from J, leaving 11 bases between. Germline CDR1 and CDR2: SGHRS and YFSETQ. The CDR3 loop spans 14 amino acids. CDR3: CASSRQADSYEQYF. Written as DNA, the CDR3 is TGCGCCAGCAGCAGACAGGCGGACTCCTACGAGCAGTACTTC.